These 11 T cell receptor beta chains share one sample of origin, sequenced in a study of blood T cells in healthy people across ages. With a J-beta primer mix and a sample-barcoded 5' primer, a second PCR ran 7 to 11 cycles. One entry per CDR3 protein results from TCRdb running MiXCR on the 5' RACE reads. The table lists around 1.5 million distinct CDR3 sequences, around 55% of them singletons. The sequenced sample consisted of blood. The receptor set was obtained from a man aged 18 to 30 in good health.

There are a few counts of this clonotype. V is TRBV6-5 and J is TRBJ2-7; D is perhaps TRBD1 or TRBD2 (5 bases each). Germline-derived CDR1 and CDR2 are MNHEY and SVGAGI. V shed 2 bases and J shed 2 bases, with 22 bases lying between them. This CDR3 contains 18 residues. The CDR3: CASSYAGNWGYPAYEQYF. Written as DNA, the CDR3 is TGTGCCAGCAGTTACGCAGGTAACTGGGGGTATCCCGCCTACGAGCAGTACTTC.

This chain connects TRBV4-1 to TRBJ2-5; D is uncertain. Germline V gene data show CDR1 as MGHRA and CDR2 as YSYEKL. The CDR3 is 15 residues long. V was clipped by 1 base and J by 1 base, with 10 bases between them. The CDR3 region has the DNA TGCGCCAGCAGCCAAGGGGCAATGGTCCAAGAGACCCAGTACTTC. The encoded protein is CASSQGAMVQETQYF.

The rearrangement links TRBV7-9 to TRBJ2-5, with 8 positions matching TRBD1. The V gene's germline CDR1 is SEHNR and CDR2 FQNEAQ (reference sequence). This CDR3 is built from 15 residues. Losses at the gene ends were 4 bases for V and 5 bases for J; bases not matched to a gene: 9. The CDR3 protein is CASSSTGDLMETQYF. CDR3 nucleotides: TGTGCCAGCAGCTCGACAGGGGACTTGATGGAGACCCAGTACTTC.

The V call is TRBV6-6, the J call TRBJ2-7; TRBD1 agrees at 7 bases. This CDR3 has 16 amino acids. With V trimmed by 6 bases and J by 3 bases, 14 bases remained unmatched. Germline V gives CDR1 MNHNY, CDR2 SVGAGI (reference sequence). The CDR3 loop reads CASSPTPTGYYYEQYF. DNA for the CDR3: TGTGCCAGCAGCCCGACCCCGACAGGGTATTACTACGAGCAGTACTTC.

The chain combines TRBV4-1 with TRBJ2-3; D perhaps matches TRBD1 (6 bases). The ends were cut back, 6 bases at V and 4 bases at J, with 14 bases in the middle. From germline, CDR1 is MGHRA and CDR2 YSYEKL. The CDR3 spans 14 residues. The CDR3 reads CASRNREDPDTQYF. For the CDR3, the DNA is TGCGCCAGCAGGAACAGGGAAGACCCAGATACGCAGTATTTT.

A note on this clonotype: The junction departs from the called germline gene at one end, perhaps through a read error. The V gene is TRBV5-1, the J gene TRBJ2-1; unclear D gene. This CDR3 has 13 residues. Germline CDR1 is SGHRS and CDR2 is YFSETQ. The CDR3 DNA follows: TGCGCCAGCAGCTTGATGCCCCACAATGAGCTGTTCTTC. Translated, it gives CASSLMPHNELFF.

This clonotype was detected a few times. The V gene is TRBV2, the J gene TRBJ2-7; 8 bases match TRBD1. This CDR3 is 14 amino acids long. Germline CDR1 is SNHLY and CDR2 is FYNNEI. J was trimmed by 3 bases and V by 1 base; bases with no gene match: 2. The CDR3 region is CASSEGTGYYEQYF. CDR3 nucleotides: TGTGCCAGCAGTGAAGGGACAGGGTACTACGAGCAGTACTTC.

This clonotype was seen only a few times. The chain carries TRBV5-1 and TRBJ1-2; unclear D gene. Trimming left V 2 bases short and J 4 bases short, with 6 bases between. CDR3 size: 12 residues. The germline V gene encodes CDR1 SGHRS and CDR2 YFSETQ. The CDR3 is CASSFYPYGYTF. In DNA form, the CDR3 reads TGCGCCAGCAGCTTTTATCCCTATGGCTACACCTTC.

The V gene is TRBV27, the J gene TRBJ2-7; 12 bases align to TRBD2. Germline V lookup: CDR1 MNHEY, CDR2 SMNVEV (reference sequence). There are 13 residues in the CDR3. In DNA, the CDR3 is TGTGCAGTTGGACTAGCGGGGCCCTACGAGCAGTACTTC. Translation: CAVGLAGPYEQYF.

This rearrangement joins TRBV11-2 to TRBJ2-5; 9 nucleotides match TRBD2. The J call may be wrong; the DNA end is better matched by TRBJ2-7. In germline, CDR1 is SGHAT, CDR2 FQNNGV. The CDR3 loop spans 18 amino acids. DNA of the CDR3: TGTGCCAGCAGCTTAGATCAAGGAGATAGCGGGAGATGGCGCGAGCAGTACTTC. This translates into CASSLDQGDSGRWREQYF.

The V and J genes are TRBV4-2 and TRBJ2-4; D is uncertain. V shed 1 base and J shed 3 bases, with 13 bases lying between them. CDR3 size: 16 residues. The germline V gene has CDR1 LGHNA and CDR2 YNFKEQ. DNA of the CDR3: TGTGCCAGCAGCCAAGCTGCCGGGTGGGACAAAAACATTCAGTACTTC. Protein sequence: CASSQAAGWDKNIQYF.